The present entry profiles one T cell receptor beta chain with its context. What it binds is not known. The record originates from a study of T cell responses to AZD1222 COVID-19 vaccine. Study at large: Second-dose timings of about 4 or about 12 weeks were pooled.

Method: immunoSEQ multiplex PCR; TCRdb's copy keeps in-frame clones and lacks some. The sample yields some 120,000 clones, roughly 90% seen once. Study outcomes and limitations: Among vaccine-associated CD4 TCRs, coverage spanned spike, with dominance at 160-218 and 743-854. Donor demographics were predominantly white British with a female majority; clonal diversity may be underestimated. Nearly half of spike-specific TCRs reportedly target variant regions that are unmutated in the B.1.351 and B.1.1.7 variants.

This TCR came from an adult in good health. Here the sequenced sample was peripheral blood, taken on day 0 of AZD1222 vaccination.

The CDR3, as DNA: TGTGCCAGCAGGAGGGACTCTGGGGCCAACGTCCTGACTTTC. Translation gives CASRRDSGANVLTF. The rearrangement uses TRBV2 and TRBJ2-6, with D tentatively TRBD2 (5 bases). Trimming left V 6 bases short and J 0 bases short, with 6 bases between. The germline V gene has CDR1 SNHLY and CDR2 FYNNEI. The CDR3 covers 14 residues.